This TCR beta chain was obtained from a study of T cells in Graves' hyperthyroidism and ophthalmopathy. CDR1 is MNHNS and CDR2 is SASEGT in the germline V gene. This CDR3 spans 15 amino acids. Trimming removed 1 base from V and 4 bases from J; junction bases left unmatched: 3. TCR beta CDR3 regions were amplified from RNA transcripts. Primed by the HTBI set, a first-round RT-PCR was run on the TCR CDR3. TCRdb used MiXCR to reprocess the multiplex PCR reads, holding one entry per CDR3 protein. This sample has about 480,000 distinct CDR3 sequences, with under 15% found just once. Hyperthyroidism patients were newly diagnosed, had disease duration under 2 months, and were aged 18 to 65 years.

The sample comprised blood. This clonotype originated in a woman under 30 with Graves' hyperthyroidism. V usage is TRBV6-1 and J usage is TRBJ2-5, with TRBD2 matching 10 bases. The CDR3: CASSEGLAGAETQYF. CDR3 nucleotides: TGTGCCAGCAGTGAAGGACTAGCGGGTGCAGAGACCCAGTACTTC.